This T cell receptor (beta chain) was sequenced for a study of tumor-infiltrating lymphocytes in primary liver carcinoma. Study-level background: Surgical resection treated primary liver carcinoma in the patients.

Starting material of about 480 ng total RNA yielded TCR beta cDNA via a constant-region primer. ARM-PCR, slightly modified, supplied the TCR beta libraries through three nested multiplex PCR rounds. TRBV1-TRBV30 forward and Cbeta reverse primers drove the first two roughly 10-cycle rounds. MiXCR, run by TCRdb on the multiplex PCR reads, gives a single entry per CDR3 protein. The sample holds approximately 320,000 distinct CDR3 sequences, around three fifths seen once. Germline DNA was also extracted, and blood RNA was taken from unsorted whole blood. This clonotype has ten or more counts. No antigen is known for it. Findings and caveats of the study: Less overlap was seen in tumor-adjacent and tumor-blood pairs than in tumor region pairs. Unsorted bulk samples meant CD4+ and CD8+ repertoires went uncompared. Significantly greater top-250-clone fractions characterized tumors relative to blood (p = 0.039).

The germline gives CDR1 SQVTM, CDR2 ANQGSEA. The CDR3 totals 13 residues. Trimming shortened V by 4 bases and J by 6 bases, and 14 bases separated the two germline ends. The chain couples TRBV29-1 to TRBJ2-3; D remains ambiguous. This sequence was found in a woman in her 30s with primary liver carcinoma and hepatitis B virus infection. Source material: peripheral blood. The CDR3 here is CSVARTPGDTQYF. The CDR3 nucleotides are TGCAGCGTTGCCAGGACCCCGGGTGATACGCAGTATTTT.